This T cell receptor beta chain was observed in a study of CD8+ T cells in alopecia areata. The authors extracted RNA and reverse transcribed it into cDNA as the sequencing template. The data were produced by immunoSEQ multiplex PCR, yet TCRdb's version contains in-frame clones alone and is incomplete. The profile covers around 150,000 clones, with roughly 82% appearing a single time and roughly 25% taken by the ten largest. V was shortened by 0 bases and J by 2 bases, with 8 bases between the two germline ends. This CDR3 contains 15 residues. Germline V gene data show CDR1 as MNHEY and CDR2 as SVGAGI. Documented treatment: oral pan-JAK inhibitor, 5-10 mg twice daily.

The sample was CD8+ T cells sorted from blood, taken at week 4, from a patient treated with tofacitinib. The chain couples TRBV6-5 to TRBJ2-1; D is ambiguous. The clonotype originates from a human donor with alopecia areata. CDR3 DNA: TGTGCCAGCAGTTACTCTGCGGCAGCCTACAATGAGCAGTTCTTC. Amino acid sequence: CASSYSAAAYNEQFF.